These 13 T cell receptor beta chains were sequenced from one sample in a study of CD8+ T cells in alopecia areata. cDNA serving as the sequencing template came from extracted, reverse transcribed RNA. Sequencing was performed with immunoSEQ multiplex PCR; in TCRdb, only in-frame clones are kept and a portion is missing. Here the sample spans 200,000 to 250,000 clones, roughly two fifths being singletons. The treatment is: oral pan-JAK inhibitor, 5-10 mg twice daily. The input for sequencing was CD4+ T cells sorted from blood, taken between weeks 30 and 35, from a patient treated with tofacitinib. The receptors stem from a human donor with alopecia areata.

The chain couples TRBV5-1 to TRBJ2-7; TRBD2 aligns across 10 bases. The CDR3 is 15 amino acids. The trim removed 2 bases at V and 7 bases at J, leaving 9 bases unmatched. CDR1 SGHRS and CDR2 YFSETQ come from the germline V gene. Written as DNA, the CDR3 is TGCGCCAGCAGCTTAGGAGCGGGAGGGCCTCGGGAGCAGTACTTC. It yields the protein CASSLGAGGPREQYF.

This chain links TRBV15 with TRBJ1-1; D call uncertain. Trimming removed 0 bases at V and 11 bases at J, with 13 bases between. The CDR3 has 13 amino acids. CDR1 and CDR2 (germline): LNHNV, YYDKDF (reference sequence). For the CDR3, the DNA is TGTGCCACCAGCAGAGATAGTAGGGCGAGGGCTTTCTTT. This translates into CATSRDSRARAFF.

The chain uses TRBV30 and TRBJ1-5; TRBD1 might be the D (5 bases). V lost 4 bases and J lost 7, with 14 bases in between. CDR1 is GTSNPN, CDR2 SVGIG, per germline (reference sequence). CDR3 length: 13 amino acids. The CDR3 bases are TGTGCCTGGACGTCCCAGGGTCGACAGCCCCAGCATTTT. This codes for CAWTSQGRQPQHF.

The table lists this clone with a few counts. The chain uses TRBV5-5 and TRBJ1-4, with no clear D. This CDR3 has 14 residues. Germline CDR1 SGHKS, CDR2 YYEKEE (reference sequence). V was shortened by 4 bases and J by 4 bases, with 11 bases between the two germline ends. The CDR3 bases are TGTGCCAGCAGCCTCGGGCCCCATAATGAAAAACTGTTTTTT. As protein: CASSLGPHNEKLFF.

The rearrangement links TRBV5-4 to TRBJ1-2; possible D gene TRBD1, 6 bases. The germline gives CDR1 SGHNT, CDR2 YYREEE (reference sequence). This CDR3 has 15 amino acids. V lost 0 bases, J lost 4 bases, and 13 bases lay in between. The DNA for the CDR3 is TGTGCCAGCAGCTTGGGGGCAGGGGCCCTCTATGGCTACACCTTC. Encoded protein: CASSLGAGALYGYTF.

The chain recombines TRBV25-1 with TRBJ1-1, with unresolved D. Trimming left V 0 bases short and J 8 bases short, with 13 bases between. Germline V CDR1 and CDR2: MGHDK, SYGVNS. The CDR3 sequence is 14 residues long. CDR3 amino acids: CASSEYGPQREAFF. The CDR3 nucleotides are TGTGCCAGCAGTGAATATGGTCCCCAGAGAGAAGCTTTCTTT.

The chain has TRBV9 and TRBJ1-2, with 9 bases identical to TRBD1. This CDR3 region has 15 residues. Germline trimming cut 4 bases from V and 2 bases from J; bases unmatched to any gene: 6. Germline V gene data show CDR1 as SGDLS and CDR2 as YYNGEE. As DNA, the CDR3 is TGTGCCAGCAGCCCTCTCGGGACAGGGAACTATGGCTACACCTTC. It encodes CASSPLGTGNYGYTF.

This chain connects TRBV2 to TRBJ1-1; 7 bases are shared with TRBD1. The junction had 2 bases not matched to a gene; V was cut back by 4 bases and J by 0 bases. Germline CDR1 and CDR2: SNHLY and FYNNEI. The CDR3 loop spans 14 amino acids. The CDR3: CASSGGQMNTEAFF. The DNA of the CDR3 is TGTGCCAGCAGTGGGGGACAGATGAACACTGAAGCTTTCTTT. The variable domain in full, completed from reference TRBV2 and TRBJ1-1, reads EPEVTQTPSHQVTQMGQEVILRCVPISNHLYFYWYRQILGQKVEFLVSFYNNEISEKSEIFDDQFSVERPDGSNFTLKIRSTKLEDSAMYFCASSGGQMNTEAFFGQGTRLTVV.

This clone was seen only a few times. The chain links TRBV9 to TRBJ2-3; D not resolved. Germline values: CDR1 SGDLS, CDR2 YYNGEE. This CDR3 has 14 residues. The V gene lost 3 bases and the J gene lost 6 bases, with 14 bases spanning the gap. The DNA for the CDR3 is TGTGCCAGCAGCGAAGGCACACCATCGGATACGCAGTATTTT. Translated, it gives CASSEGTPSDTQYF.

This clone was seen only a few times. This sequence joins TRBV6-5 and TRBJ1-6, with no clear D. CDR3 length: 14 amino acids. Deletions cut 6 bases from V and 5 bases from J, with 11 bases between. Germline V gene sequence: CDR1 MNHEY, CDR2 SVGAGI. The CDR3 here is CASSAWGDNSPLHF. The CDR3 DNA is TGTGCCAGCAGCGCCTGGGGAGATAATTCACCCCTCCACTTT.

The rearrangement links TRBV29-1 to TRBJ1-1; D gene uncertain. V lost 5 bases and J 8 bases, leaving 12 bases between the germline ends. The germline V gene encodes CDR1 SQVTM and CDR2 ANQGSEA. The CDR3 sequence is 11 residues long. As DNA, the CDR3 is TGCAGCGTTCGTCGGACGGAGGAAGCTTTCTTT. Amino acid sequence: CSVRRTEEAFF.

CDR3 DNA sequence: TGTGCCAGCAGCGCGGGGGCGGTCCGGGCAGATACGCAGTATTTT. Protein product: CASSAGAVRADTQYF. The gene calls are TRBV27 and TRBJ2-3, with a weak D call TRBD2 (7 bases). Germline V gene sequence: CDR1 MNHEY, CDR2 SMNVEV (reference sequence). This CDR3 has 15 amino acids. With 6 bases removed from V and 4 bases from J, the gap between germline ends came to 17 bases.

The V gene is TRBV5-1, the J gene TRBJ1-2, with D possibly TRBD1 on 5 matching bases. From germline, CDR1 is SGHRS and CDR2 YFSETQ. This CDR3 is 13 amino acids long. The germline V and J ends were trimmed by 3 bases and 2 bases, with 8 bases remaining between them. The CDR3 DNA sequence: TGCGCCAGCAGCTCACGGGACAACTATGGCTACACCTTC. Its protein is CASSSRDNYGYTF.